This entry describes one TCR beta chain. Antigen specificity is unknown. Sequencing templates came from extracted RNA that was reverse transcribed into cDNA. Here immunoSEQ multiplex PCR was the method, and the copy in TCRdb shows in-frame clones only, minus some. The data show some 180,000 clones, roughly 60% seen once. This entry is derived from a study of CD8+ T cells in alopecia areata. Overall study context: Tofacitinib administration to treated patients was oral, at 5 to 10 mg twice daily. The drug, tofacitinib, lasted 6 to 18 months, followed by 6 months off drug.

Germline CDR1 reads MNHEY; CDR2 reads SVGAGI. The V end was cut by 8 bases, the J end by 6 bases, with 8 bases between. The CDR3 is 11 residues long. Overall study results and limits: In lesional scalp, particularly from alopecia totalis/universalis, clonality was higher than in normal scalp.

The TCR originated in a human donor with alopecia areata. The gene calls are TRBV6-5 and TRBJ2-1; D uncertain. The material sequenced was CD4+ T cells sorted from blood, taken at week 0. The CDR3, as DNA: TGTGCCAGCGGTGAATTCAATGAGCAGTTCTTC. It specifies CASGEFNEQFF.